This TCR beta chain was found in a study of blood T cells in healthy people across ages. This clonotype has just a few counts. A J-beta primer mix and a sample-barcoded 5' primer were used in a second PCR of about 7 to 12 cycles. TCRdb processed the 5' RACE reads anew with MiXCR; each CDR3 protein has one entry. The data contain around 990,000 distinct CDR3 sequences, about 23% of them singletons. Germline values: CDR1 SGHNT, CDR2 YYREEE (reference sequence). This CDR3 is 15 amino acids long. After removal of 3 bases from V and 5 bases from J, the junction contained 8 bases not matched to a gene. This same sample was also part of a study on T cells of mothers and their children.

This TCR came from a girl between 2 and 10 years old in good health. Sequencing input: blood. V gene TRBV5-4 combines with J gene TRBJ2-5; the match to TRBD2 covers 9 bases. The CDR3 loop is CASSSVAGVWETQYF. In DNA, the CDR3 is TGTGCCAGCAGCTCCGTAGCGGGAGTTTGGGAGACCCAGTACTTC.